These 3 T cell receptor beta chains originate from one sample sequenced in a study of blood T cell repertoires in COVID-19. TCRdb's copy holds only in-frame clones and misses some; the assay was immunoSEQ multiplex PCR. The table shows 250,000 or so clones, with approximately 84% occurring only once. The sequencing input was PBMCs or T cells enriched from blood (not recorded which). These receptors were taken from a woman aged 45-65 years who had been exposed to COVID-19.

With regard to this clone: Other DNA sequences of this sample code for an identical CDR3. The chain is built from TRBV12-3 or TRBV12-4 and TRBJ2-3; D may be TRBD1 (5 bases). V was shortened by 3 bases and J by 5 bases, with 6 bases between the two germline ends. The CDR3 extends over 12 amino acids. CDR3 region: CASSFRGDTQYF. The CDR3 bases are TGTGCCAGCAGTTTTAGGGGAGATACGCAGTATTTT.

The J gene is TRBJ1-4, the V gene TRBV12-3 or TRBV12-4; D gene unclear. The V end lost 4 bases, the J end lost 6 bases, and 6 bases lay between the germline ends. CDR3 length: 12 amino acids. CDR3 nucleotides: TGTGCCAGCAGTTCCAATCATGAAAAACTGTTTTTT. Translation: CASSSNHEKLFF.

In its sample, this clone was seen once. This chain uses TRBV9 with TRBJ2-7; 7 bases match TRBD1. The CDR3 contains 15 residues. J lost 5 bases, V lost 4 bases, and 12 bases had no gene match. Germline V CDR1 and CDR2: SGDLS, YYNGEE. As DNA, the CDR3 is TGTGCCAGCAGCCCCGAATGGGAAGGGGGCCACGAGCAGTACTTC. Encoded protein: CASSPEWEGGHEQYF. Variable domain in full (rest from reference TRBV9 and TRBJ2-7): DSGVTQTPKHLITATGQRVTLRCSPRSGDLSVYWYQQSLDQGLQFLIQYYNGEERAKGNILERFSAQQFPDLHSELNLSSLELGDSALYFCASSPEWEGGHEQYFGPGTRLTVT.